Following are 6 T cell receptor beta chains from one sample sequenced in a study of blood T cells in healthy people across ages. Using a J-beta primer mix together with a sample-barcoded 5' primer, a second PCR was run for roughly 6 to 12 cycles. From the 5' RACE reads, TCRdb called clonotypes with MiXCR, one entry per CDR3 protein. In the table there are approximately 790,000 distinct CDR3 sequences, approximately 59% of which are singletons. The sample comprised blood. These receptor sequences come from a man aged 30-40 years in good health.

The V and J genes are TRBV10-3 and TRBJ2-3; perhaps TRBD2 as D (7 bases). V lost 3 bases and J lost 0, with 13 bases in between. From germline, CDR1 is ENHRY and CDR2 SYGVKD. The CDR3 is 16 amino acids. The CDR3 nucleotides read TGTGCCATCAGTGATCCGGGGGGCGCGAGCACAGATACGCAGTATTTT. As protein: CAISDPGGASTDTQYF.

This sequence joins TRBV7-9 and TRBJ2-7, with a possible D match to TRBD2 (5 bases). V was cut by 5 bases and J by 3 bases, with 14 bases left in between. The CDR3 contains 14 residues. Germline CDR1 reads SEHNR; CDR2 reads FQNEAQ (reference sequence). As DNA, the CDR3 is TGTGCCAGCAGCGTAGGAGGAAGGGTCTACGAGCAGTACTTC. It codes for CASSVGGRVYEQYF.

The rearrangement links TRBV28 to TRBJ2-1, with 10 bases aligning to TRBD2. Trimming took 6 bases from V and 4 from J; bases not matched to a gene: 3. This CDR3 has 14 residues. CDR1 MDHEN and CDR2 SYDVKM come from the germline V gene. The CDR3 region is CASRLAGAYNEQFF. Here the CDR3 DNA reads TGTGCCAGCAGGCTAGCGGGGGCGTACAATGAGCAGTTCTTC.

CDR3 nucleotide sequence: TGTGCCAGCAGTCCCGGGACAGGGGAAGGATACAAGGAGCAGTACTTC. As protein: CASSPGTGEGYKEQYF. The chain joins TRBV6-2 or TRBV6-3 to TRBJ2-7; 10 bases are shared with TRBD1. The V segment lost 5 bases and the J segment 7 bases; nucleotides outside the gene matches: 14. The CDR3 contains 16 residues. Germline values: CDR1 MNHEY, CDR2 SVGEGT.

The rearrangement links TRBV7-2 to TRBJ2-6; no firm D call. Trimming pared 5 bases from V and 4 bases from J, leaving 9 bases between. This CDR3 has 14 amino acids. Germline lookup yields CDR1 SGHTA and CDR2 FQGNSA. CDR3 coding DNA: TGTGCCAGCAGCGCCGGGTGGGGGGCCAACGTCCTGACTTTC. Residues: CASSAGWGANVLTF.

This clonotype was seen a few times. The V call is TRBV12-3 or TRBV12-4, the J call TRBJ1-5; 7 bases line up with TRBD1. J gave up 7 bases and V 8 bases, and 11 bases lay outside the gene matches. The CDR3 runs to 14 residues. The CDR3: CASARDRLQQPQHF. The CDR3 bases are TGTGCCAGCGCCCGGGACAGACTTCAGCAGCCCCAGCATTTT.